Listed below are T cell receptor beta chains from one sample, sequenced in a study of T cells after yellow fever vaccination. TCRdb independently ran MiXCR on the 5' RACE reads; one entry per CDR3 protein. The sample has 300,000 to 400,000 distinct CDR3 sequences; 3% to 4.5% are singletons. Material: PBMCs, obtained 5 days after the yellow fever booster vaccination. These TCRs come from a man younger than 35 who received the YFV17D yellow fever vaccine. Both conserved end residues are part of each CDR3. A D gene is named only where the DNA matches it firmly. The size of a clone is reported for some rows only, either as once, few or many, or as a class for expanded clones.

CDR3 | J | V | D | size
CASSLRGGEDEQFF | TRBJ2-1 | TRBV7-8 | NA | few
CASSSLGGEQETQYF | TRBJ2-5 | TRBV7-8 | NA | NA
CASSPVGRNYNEQFF | TRBJ2-1 | TRBV18 | NA | many
CASRDPTGGAYGYTF | TRBJ1-2 | TRBV6-2/TRBV6-3 | TRBD1 | few
CASSWGTGDYTF | TRBJ1-2 | TRBV5-1 | TRBD1 | many
CSVRDSYSGNTIYF | TRBJ1-3 | TRBV20-1 | TRBD1 | many
CSADTGTSGGKETQYF | TRBJ2-5 | TRBV20-1 | TRBD2 | few
CASSQDDELAGTANTGELFF | TRBJ2-2 | TRBV4-3 | TRBD2 | NA
CASSSLPLGGGTDTQYF | TRBJ2-3 | TRBV5-1 | NA | many
CASSLTLGQLSYEQYF | TRBJ2-7 | TRBV5-6 | NA | NA
CASSLVEYGRDGYTF | TRBJ1-2 | TRBV5-1 | NA | NA
CASSDASDTGELFF | TRBJ2-2 | TRBV6-4 | NA | few
CASSYLDRGHQETQYF | TRBJ2-5 | TRBV6-5 | TRBD1 | many
CASRSGTSATDTQYF | TRBJ2-3 | TRBV10-2 | TRBD2 | NA
CASSPPGVSDTQYF | TRBJ2-3 | TRBV7-2 | NA | few
CASSQEWGITGANVLTF | TRBJ2-6 | TRBV14 | NA | few
CASSLWDGAADTQYF | TRBJ2-3 | TRBV7-3 | NA | many
CASSLMPGTPNEQFF | TRBJ2-1 | TRBV7-3 | NA | few
CASSLRGGQGNQPQHF | TRBJ1-5 | TRBV7-2 | TRBD1 | few
CASRPGLNTDTQYF | TRBJ2-3 | TRBV6-5 | NA | many
CASSYSTDRTEDFETQYF | TRBJ2-3 | TRBV6-5 | NA | NA
CATLPGTDTNNEQFF | TRBJ2-1 | TRBV15 | TRBD1 | few
CASSPDRNGGMNTEAFF | TRBJ1-1 | TRBV5-1 | NA | few
CSAKPLGQVDEQYF | TRBJ2-7 | TRBV20-1 | TRBD1 | many
CATSAGGHQPQHF | TRBJ1-5 | TRBV24-1 | NA | few
CASSDRWRGRRDTQYF | TRBJ2-3 | TRBV25-1 | NA | NA
CASSPPGAFNYGYTF | TRBJ1-2 | TRBV18 | NA | many
CASSLSVNNEQFF | TRBJ2-1 | TRBV7-9 | NA | NA
CAWSVQGIAFF | TRBJ1-1 | TRBV30 | NA | few
CASSPSGGTSTGELFF | TRBJ2-2 | TRBV6-1 | NA | NA
CASSEARTGLNTEAFF | TRBJ1-1 | TRBV2 | NA | few
CSARARGKETQYF | TRBJ2-5 | TRBV20-1 | NA | NA
CASSSLDRGEGGYTF | TRBJ1-2 | TRBV12-3/TRBV12-4 | TRBD1 | few
CASSVVILQGFDTEAFF | TRBJ1-1 | TRBV9 | NA | many